The 14 T cell receptor beta chains below all came from one sample that was sequenced in a study of identical twins. TCRdb re-analysed the 5' RACE reads in MiXCR, keeping a single row per CDR3 protein. The sample has about 250,000 distinct CDR3 sequences, about 7.5% seen once; the top ten hold 5.4%. A further study also used this sample, focusing on yellow fever vaccine responses in identical twins.

The sample was CD8+ T cells sorted from blood. The receptors stem from a woman under 30 in good health.

In this sample, this clonotype turned up a few times. The J gene is TRBJ2-7, the V gene TRBV7-9; TRBD2 matches at 12 bases. With 5 bases clipped from V and 7 bases from J, the junction kept 12 bases outside the gene matches. The germline gives CDR1 SEHNR, CDR2 FQNEAQ (reference sequence). The CDR3 covers 16 residues. Here the CDR3 DNA reads TGTGCCAGCAGCCCTCTACTAGCGGGAGGCGGTTGGGAGCAGTACTTC. It codes for CASSPLLAGGGWEQYF.

The chain couples TRBV24-1 to TRBJ2-7; perhaps TRBD2 as D (6 bases). V was clipped by 5 bases and J by 1 base, with 14 bases between them. Germline CDR1 reads KGHDR; CDR2 reads SFDVKD. The CDR3 loop spans 15 amino acids. The CDR3 DNA is TGTGCCACCAGTGGAACCGGGACTGCTTCCTACGAGCAGTACGTC. Amino acids: CATSGTGTASYEQYV.

This clonotype has ten or more counts. The chain employs TRBV28 and TRBJ2-7; possibly TRBD2 for D (6 bases). Germline V gene sequence: CDR1 MDHEN, CDR2 SYDVKM. This CDR3 is 14 amino acids long. Between the trimmed V and J ends, which lost 6 bases and 3 bases, there was a span of 15 bases. The CDR3 loop is CASRYPGLNYEQYF. CDR3 coding DNA: TGTGCCAGCAGATACCCGGGACTCAACTACGAGCAGTACTTC.

This clonotype was found many times. V gene TRBV28 combines with J gene TRBJ2-2; D might be TRBD2 (6 bases). The germline gives CDR1 MDHEN, CDR2 SYDVKM. The CDR3 loop spans 15 amino acids. Trimming left V 8 bases short and J 9 bases short, with 22 bases between. CDR3 in amino acids: CASSVRAGGTRELFF. CDR3 nucleotides: TGTGCCAGCTCTGTTCGGGCAGGTGGGACTCGGGAGCTGTTTTTT.

The V gene is TRBV20-1, the J gene TRBJ2-7; 8 bases agree with TRBD2. V lost 5 bases, J lost 4 bases, and 13 bases stayed unmatched. Germline V gene sequence: CDR1 DFQATT, CDR2 SNEGSKA (reference sequence). The CDR3 loop spans 15 amino acids. The CDR3 DNA reads TGCAGTGCTGGAGGTTGGGAGCGGGGGATGTACGAGCAGTACGTC. Translating it yields CSAGGWERGMYEQYV.

This clonotype was found a few times. This sequence joins TRBV15 and TRBJ2-5, with 8 positions matching TRBD2. Germline V gene lookup returns CDR1 LNHNV and CDR2 YYDKDF (reference sequence). CDR3 size: 15 residues. Trimming removed 1 base from V and 2 bases from J; junction bases left unmatched: 3. CDR3 region: CATSRGRGGQETQYF. CDR3 DNA sequence: TGTGCCACCAGCAGAGGCCGGGGGGGGCAAGAGACCCAGTACTTC.

This chain connects TRBV20-1 to TRBJ2-7, with a weak D call TRBD1 (6 bases). V lost 5 bases, J lost 3 bases, and 17 bases lay in between. This CDR3 is 14 amino acids long. Germline values: CDR1 DFQATT, CDR2 SNEGSKA (reference sequence). CDR3 nucleotide sequence: TGCAGTGCTTCCCGGGACACGGAAGACTACGAGCAGTACTTC. Residues: CSASRDTEDYEQYF.

This clonotype appeared many times. The rearrangement links TRBV28 to TRBJ2-7, with 13 bases identical to TRBD2. CDR1 is MDHEN and CDR2 is SYDVKM in the germline V gene. The CDR3 runs 15 residues. Trimming cost V 3 bases and J 5 bases; bases outside gene matches: 4. This CDR3 reads CASSFSGLAGDEQYF. The CDR3 nucleotides are TGTGCCAGCAGTTTTTCAGGACTAGCGGGAGACGAGCAGTACTTC. Looking up the rest from reference TRBV28 and TRBJ2-7 gives the full variable domain: DVKVTQSSRYLVKRTGEKVFLECVQDMDHENMFWYRQDPGLGLRLIYFSYDVKMKEKGDIPEGYSVSREKKERFSLILESASTNQTSMYLCASSFSGLAGDEQYFGPGTRLTVT.

In its sample, this clonotype was seen many times. The V and J genes are TRBV11-2 and TRBJ2-3, with TRBD2 identical over 7 bases. V gave up 4 bases and J gave up 2 bases; unmatched junction bases: 15. Looked up from germline, CDR1 is SGHAT and CDR2 is FQNNGV. This CDR3 spans 18 amino acids. The CDR3 sequence: CASSYPVMAGVFTDTQYF. CDR3 in DNA: TGTGCCAGCAGCTACCCGGTGATGGCGGGAGTTTTCACAGATACGCAGTATTTT. The full variable domain, its missing parts supplied by reference TRBV11-2 and TRBJ2-3, is EAGVAQSPRYKIIEKRQSVAFWCNPISGHATLYWYQQILGQGPKLLIQFQNNGVVDDSQLPKDRFSAERLKGVDSTLKIQPAKLEDSAVYLCASSYPVMAGVFTDTQYFGPGTRLTVL.

This clonotype was seen many times. This chain links TRBV12-3 or TRBV12-4 with TRBJ2-3, with D possibly matching TRBD2 (5 bases). Trimming pared 5 bases from V and 5 bases from J, leaving 14 bases between. This CDR3 is built from 14 residues. Here the CDR3 DNA reads TGTGCCAGCAGTGTTACTAGTCTTGGAGATACGCAGTATTTT. Translated: CASSVTSLGDTQYF.

This clonotype was observed a few times. The V call is TRBV29-1, the J call TRBJ2-1; 12 nucleotides align to TRBD2. CDR1 and CDR2 (germline): SQVTM, ANQGSEA. This CDR3 is built from 14 residues. Trimming cost V 0 bases and J 6 bases; bases outside gene matches: 0. The CDR3 nucleotides are TGCAGCGTTGAAGAGACTAGCGGGGGCAATGAGCAGTTCTTC. It is translated as CSVEETSGGNEQFF.

This clonotype was detected many times. The CDR3 reads CASSSGRNTEAFF. In nucleotides, the CDR3 is TGTGCCAGCAGTTCAGGACGGAACACTGAAGCTTTCTTT. The chain joins TRBV28 to TRBJ1-1; D gene uncertain. V shed 4 bases and J shed 1 base, with 7 bases lying between them. Germline CDR1 and CDR2: MDHEN and SYDVKM. The CDR3 is 13 amino acids.

Worth noting for this clonotype: Given a much more abundant clone one base away, this may be a read error. V usage is TRBV9 and J usage is TRBJ2-5, with D perhaps being TRBD1 or TRBD2 (5 bases each). This CDR3 is built from 14 residues. Germline lookup yields CDR1 SGDLS and CDR2 YYNGEE. CDR3 amino acids: CTSSEPGAQETQYF. DNA for the CDR3: TGTACCAGCAGCGAACCCGGGGCCCAAGAGACCCAGTACTTC.

The V and J genes are TRBV2 and TRBJ2-3, with 9 bases lining up with TRBD2. Germline V gives CDR1 SNHLY, CDR2 FYNNEI. J lost 2 bases, V lost 3 bases, and 6 bases had no gene match. The CDR3 runs to 16 residues. CDR3: CASSDFAGGLTDTQYF. The CDR3, as DNA: TGTGCCAGCAGTGACTTCGCGGGAGGGCTCACAGATACGCAGTATTTT.